This T cell receptor (beta chain) was identified in a study of beta chain features in type 1 diabetes. Every isolated RNA sample was fully reverse transcribed, so sequencing captured expressed TCRB transcripts. The table came from immunoSEQ multiplex PCR; TCRdb's copy has only in-frame clones and leaves some out. This sample has 350,000 to 450,000 clones, with around 16% found just once. This clone turned up a few times. Per germline, CDR1 SGHVS and CDR2 FQNEAQ. The CDR3 runs 13 residues. After removal of 6 bases from V and 6 bases from J, the junction contained 6 bases not matched to a gene. Isolation of CD4+ naive, central memory, regulatory and stem cell-like memory cells was achieved by sorting via CD45RO/CCR7/CD25/CD127/CD95/CD27.

Sequenced material: naive CD4+ T cells from blood. The chain carries TRBV7-8 and TRBJ2-3; 7 positions match TRBD1. This TCR derives from a woman under 30 in good health. CDR3 coding DNA: TGTGCCAGCAGTTCGGACAGGCTGGATACGCAGTATTTT. Translated: CASSSDRLDTQYF. The variable domain in full, with the rest retrieved from reference TRBV7-8 and TRBJ2-3, is GAGVSQSPRYKVAKRGQDVALRCDPISGHVSLFWYQQALGQGPEFLTYFQNEAQLDKSGLPSDRFFAERPEGSVSTLKIQRTQQEDSAVYLCASSSDRLDTQYFGPGTRLTVL.